The present T cell receptor beta chain was sequenced within a study of vaccination and CD4 T cells after COVID-19. Across the whole study: Six males and four females, two Hispanic, made up the convalescents. The study, taken as a whole, reports: In convalescent patients, 304 of 307 vaccine-specific clones were spike mono-reactive.

Time point in this sample: late sampling 161 to 241 days after vaccination in three convalescent patients. This sample's treatment: approximately 9-day PBMC culture with coronavirus spike peptide pools or control peptides (ViraFEST assay). In the ViraFEST assay, peptide-pool expansion preceded TCR sequencing of expanded clonotypes. Sequenced with the Oncomine TCR Beta short-read assay was DNA taken from cultured CD4+ T cells. One entry per CDR3 protein, called by TCRdb with MiXCR from the PCR reads. Of over 15,000 distinct CDR3 sequences listed, roughly 50% are singletons. CDR1 and CDR2 from the germline V gene are SGHVS and FNYEAQ. V was cut by 2 bases and J by 12 bases, with 14 bases left in between. The CDR3 runs 13 residues. Remarks on this clonotype: Its cognate antigen is unknown.

The J gene is TRBJ2-1, the V gene TRBV7-6; maybe TRBD2 (5 bases). The specimen was CD4+ T cells from blood, cultured in vitro, collected about 7 months after SARS-CoV-2 vaccination. This TCR came from a human donor who had recovered from COVID-19. The DNA of the CDR3 is TGTGCCAGCAGCTTACAACAGCGGTCTGTGCAGTTCTTC. Encoded protein: CASSLQQRSVQFF.